These 2 T cell receptor beta chains share one sample of origin, sequenced in a study of CXCR3-negative and CXCR3-positive naive CD8 T cells. Libraries of TRB cDNA were made by 5' RACE and carried UMIs. Using the 5' RACE reads, TCRdb records one entry per CDR3 protein without DNA. The listing records more than 75,000 distinct CDR3 sequences. The study, taken as a whole, reports: In CXCR3-positive naive cells, the TRB CDR3s were more hydrophobic than in CXCR3-negative naive cells.

No antigen has been identified for these receptors. What was sequenced was naive CXCR3+ CD8+ T cells from blood. Documented subset: CD45RO-CCR7+CD27+CD95- naive CD8+ T cells expressing CXCR3 (TNR3+). The receptors were sampled from a human donor in good health. Some clones in this sample may be carry-over from other donors' samples.

This CDR3 reads CAISETDGGGYEQYF. V and J are TRBV10-3 and TRBJ2-7; lacking DNA, the TRBD1 call made by TCRdb goes unchecked. This CDR3 spans 15 amino acids. CDR1 ENHRY and CDR2 SYGVKD come from the germline V gene.

The chain carries TRBV6-5 and TRBJ2-7; TCRdb lists TRBD1, though no DNA is available to test this call. The CDR3 consists of 16 residues. The V gene's germline CDR1 is MNHEY and CDR2 SVGAGI. The chain's CDR3 is CASSYRTGANSYEQYF.